Listed below are T cell receptor beta chains from one sample, sequenced in a study of Ad26.COV2.S vaccination and SARS-CoV-2 variants. Repertoires were generated with immunoSEQ multiplex PCR, while TCRdb's copy carries only in-frame clones and drops some. There are approximately 340,000 clones in the sample; 92% occur only once, and 3.9% lies in the top ten. This specimen consisted of peripheral blood, obtained after recovery from COVID-19. These receptors were obtained from a human donor who had recovered from COVID-19. Each CDR3 is given with its conserved first and last residue.

V gene	J gene	CDR3 length	CDR3 protein
TRBV19	TRBJ1-2	13	CASSRGTTPGYTF
TRBV5-1	TRBJ2-7	18	CASSPILRDRRPSVEQYF
TRBV27	TRBJ2-1	19	CASSFLTEFTGDYYNEQFF
TRBV27	TRBJ1-2	14	CASKPGSALEGYTF
TRBV10-1	TRBJ1-1	14	CASSESGGYTEAFF
TRBV7-2	TRBJ1-1	14	CASSVRQGYTEAFF
TRBV15	TRBJ1-2	16	CATSPVRRGGNYGYTF
TRBV7-9	TRBJ1-2	17	CASSFWRTGPLADGYTF
TRBV14	TRBJ2-3	13	CASSLSSSSLGYF
TRBV5-6	TRBJ1-1	15	CASSEDWGGFTEAFF
TRBV7-3	TRBJ1-2	13	CASSSRDGYGYTF
TRBV5-1	TRBJ2-3	16	CASSFSGQRSTDTQYF
TRBV19	TRBJ2-3	15	CASSTAGSSTDTQYF
TRBV27	TRBJ2-2	15	CASSFTGGRTGELFF
TRBV10-2	TRBJ2-2	15	CASSFQGAGTGELFF
TRBV7-2	TRBJ2-3	14	CASSSLGWGDTQYF
TRBV5-1	TRBJ2-5	14	CASSLVAYQETQYF
TRBV3-1/TRBV3-2	TRBJ1-2	11	CASSHGGGYTF
TRBV9	TRBJ1-3	15	CASSGTSGGYNTIYF
TRBV29-1	TRBJ2-2	12	CSHRSNTGELFF
TRBV2	TRBJ2-7	19	CASSEGLPSGDRVTYEQYF
TRBV4-1	TRBJ2-7	15	CASSRHIPLDYEQYF
TRBV6-5	TRBJ1-2	14	CASSHPQGDYGYTF
TRBV5-1	TRBJ1-4	15	CASRDTGSTNEKLFF
TRBV12-5	TRBJ2-7	13	CASGSWASYEQYF
TRBV5-6	TRBJ1-2	16	CASSPLRGQGPYGYTF
TRBV19	TRBJ1-4	12	CASSIMEEKLFF
TRBV27	TRBJ2-5	15	CASSFSGARRETQYF
TRBV18	TRBJ1-5	19	CASSPPKGTGGSSNQPQHF
TRBV3-1/TRBV3-2	TRBJ1-2	14	CASSLTGVNYGYTF
TRBV7-8	TRBJ2-3	11	CASSPKDTQYF
TRBV2	TRBJ1-3	13	CASSDRGGNTIYF
TRBV2	TRBJ1-1	14	CASSDRPLKTEAFF
TRBV4-1	TRBJ1-6	15	CASSQGEHLDSPLHF